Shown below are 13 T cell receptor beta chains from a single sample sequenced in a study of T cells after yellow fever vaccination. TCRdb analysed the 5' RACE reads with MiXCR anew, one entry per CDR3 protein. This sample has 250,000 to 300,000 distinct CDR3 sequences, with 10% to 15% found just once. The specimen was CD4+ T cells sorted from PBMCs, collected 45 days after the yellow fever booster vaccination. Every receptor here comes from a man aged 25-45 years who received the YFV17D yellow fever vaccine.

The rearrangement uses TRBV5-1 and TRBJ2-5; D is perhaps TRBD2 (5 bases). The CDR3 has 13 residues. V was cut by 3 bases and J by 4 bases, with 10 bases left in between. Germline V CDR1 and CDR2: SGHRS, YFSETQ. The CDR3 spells CASSSPGIETQYF. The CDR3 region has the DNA TGCGCCAGCAGCTCACCGGGGATAGAGACCCAGTACTTC.

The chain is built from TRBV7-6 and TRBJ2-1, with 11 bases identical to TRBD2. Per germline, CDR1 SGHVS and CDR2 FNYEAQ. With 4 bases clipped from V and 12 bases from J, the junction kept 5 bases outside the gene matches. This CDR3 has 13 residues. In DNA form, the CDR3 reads TGTGCCAGCAGCTGGCTAGCGGGAGGTGTGCAGTTCTTC. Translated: CASSWLAGGVQFF.

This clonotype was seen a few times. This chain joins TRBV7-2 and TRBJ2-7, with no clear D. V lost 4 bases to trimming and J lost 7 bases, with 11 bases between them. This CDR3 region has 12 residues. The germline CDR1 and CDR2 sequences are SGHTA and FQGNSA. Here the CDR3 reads CASSYTMGEQYF. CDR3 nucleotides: TGTGCCAGCAGCTACACTATGGGAGAGCAGTACTTC.

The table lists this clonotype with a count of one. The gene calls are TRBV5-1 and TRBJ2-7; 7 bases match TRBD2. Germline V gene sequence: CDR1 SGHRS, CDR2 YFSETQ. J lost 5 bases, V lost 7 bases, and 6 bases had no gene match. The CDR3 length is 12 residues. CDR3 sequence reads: CASSGLEDEQYF. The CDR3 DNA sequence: TGCGCCAGCTCCGGACTAGAGGACGAGCAGTACTTC.

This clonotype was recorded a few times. The CDR3 is CASSDRVGQPQHF. For the CDR3, the DNA is TGTGCCAGCAGTGACAGGGTGGGTCAGCCCCAGCATTTT. The chain links TRBV12-3 or TRBV12-4 to TRBJ1-5; 7 nucleotides match TRBD1. The trim removed 5 bases at V and 6 bases at J, leaving 4 bases unmatched. This CDR3 comprises 13 residues.

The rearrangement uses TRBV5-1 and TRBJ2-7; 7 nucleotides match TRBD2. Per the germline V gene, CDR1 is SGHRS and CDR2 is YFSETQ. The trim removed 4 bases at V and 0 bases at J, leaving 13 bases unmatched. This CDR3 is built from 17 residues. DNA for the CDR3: TGCGCCAGCAGCCCCGACGCTCCTAGCGGTGGCTCCTACGAGCAGTACTTC. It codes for CASSPDAPSGGSYEQYF.

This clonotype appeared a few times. CDR3: CASSVVTSGTRGTQYF. CDR3 bases: TGTGCCAGCAGCGTAGTGACTAGCGGGACCCGGGGTACGCAGTATTTT. The J gene is TRBJ2-3, the V gene TRBV9, with 11 positions matching TRBD2. The V and J ends lost 0 bases and 8 bases, in that order; junction bases with no gene match: 8. Per the germline V gene, CDR1 is SGDLS and CDR2 is YYNGEE. There are 16 residues in the CDR3.

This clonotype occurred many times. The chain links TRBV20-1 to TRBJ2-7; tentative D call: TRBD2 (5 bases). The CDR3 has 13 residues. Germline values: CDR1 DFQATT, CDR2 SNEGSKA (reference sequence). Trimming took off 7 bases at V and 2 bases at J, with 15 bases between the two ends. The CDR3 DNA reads TGCAGTGTTGAGGCCTACGGGACCTACGAGCAGTACTTC. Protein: CSVEAYGTYEQYF.

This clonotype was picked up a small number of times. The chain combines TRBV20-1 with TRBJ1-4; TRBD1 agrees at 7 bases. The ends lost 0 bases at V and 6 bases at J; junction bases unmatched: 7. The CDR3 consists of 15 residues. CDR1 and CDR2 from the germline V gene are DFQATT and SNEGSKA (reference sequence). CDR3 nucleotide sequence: TGCAGTGCTAGAGATCATTCCAGGGGGGATGAAAAACTGTTTTTT. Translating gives CSARDHSRGDEKLFF.

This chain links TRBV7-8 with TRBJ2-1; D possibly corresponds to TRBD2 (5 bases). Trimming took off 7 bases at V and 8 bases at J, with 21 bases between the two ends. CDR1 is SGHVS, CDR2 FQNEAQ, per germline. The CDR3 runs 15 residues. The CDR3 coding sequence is TGTGCCAGCATTCAATCGCGGGCTCAATCCGATGAGCAGTTCTTC. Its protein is CASIQSRAQSDEQFF.

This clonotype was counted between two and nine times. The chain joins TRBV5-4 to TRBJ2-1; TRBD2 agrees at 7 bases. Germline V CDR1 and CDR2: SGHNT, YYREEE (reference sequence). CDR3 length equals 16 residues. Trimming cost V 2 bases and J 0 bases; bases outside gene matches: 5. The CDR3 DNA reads TGTGCCAGCAGCTTCGGCGGGAGTGGCTCCTACAATGAGCAGTTCTTC. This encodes CASSFGGSGSYNEQFF.

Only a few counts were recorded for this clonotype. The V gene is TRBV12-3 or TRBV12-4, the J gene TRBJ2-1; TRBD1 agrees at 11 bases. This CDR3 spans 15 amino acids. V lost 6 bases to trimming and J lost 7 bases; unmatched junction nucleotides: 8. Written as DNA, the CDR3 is TGTGCCAGCAGAGCCGGGACAGGGGGAAAAAATGAGCAGTTCTTC. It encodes CASRAGTGGKNEQFF.

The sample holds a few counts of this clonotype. CDR3 loop: CASSLVGTGAPGANVLTF. The CDR3 DNA reads as TGTGCCAGCAGCTTGGTTGGGACAGGGGCTCCTGGGGCCAACGTCCTGACTTTC. The gene calls are TRBV5-5 and TRBJ2-6, with 10 bases fitting TRBD1. The CDR3 is 18 residues long. Unmatched junction bases numbered 5, after V lost 0 bases and J lost 2 bases. Germline lookup yields CDR1 SGHKS and CDR2 YYEKEE (reference sequence).